The sequence of this T cell receptor beta chain was determined in a study of post-analysis software for immune sequencing data. Looking at the study overall: Both relapsing-remitting and secondary progressive multiple sclerosis featured among the disease courses, as did progressive-relapsing multiple sclerosis.

cDNA libraries for TCR beta contained unique molecular identifiers. With 1 to 10 million T cells as the source, about half a million cDNA molecules resulted. TCRdb used MiXCR to reprocess the PCR reads, holding one entry per CDR3 protein. The table records around 260,000 distinct CDR3 sequences, approximately 34% of them present only once. Findings and limits, study-wide: Normalized Chao1 diversity was significantly reduced in patients versus controls.

This clonotype was seen a few times. Its antigen remains unknown. The source is a girl between 10 and 17 years old with multiple sclerosis. Sequencing input: blood.

As DNA, the CDR3 is TGTGCCAGCAGTGACATAGACGGCCCGGGAGGCTACACCTTC. Amino acids: CASSDIDGPGGYTF. V usage is TRBV12-3 or TRBV12-4 and J usage is TRBJ1-2; D ambiguous. The CDR3 contains 14 residues. Deletions cut 5 bases from V and 8 bases from J, with 18 bases between.